This T cell receptor beta chain emerged from a study of cytomegalovirus exposure and HLA in healthy donors. The study, taken as a whole, reports: The study listed 150 to 200 cytomegalovirus-associated TCR beta chains. The CMV antigen specificity of a few CMV-associated chains was confirmed through in vitro analysis.

Germline V gene data show CDR1 as MGHDK and CDR2 as SYGVNS. This CDR3 is built from 15 residues. V was clipped by 5 bases and J by 8 bases; unmatched bases: 13. Some clones are missing from TCRdb's copy, which holds only in-frame ones; the method was immunoSEQ multiplex PCR. The sample contains 180,000 or so clones, more than 75% of which appear only once. With regard to this clone: Its specificity is unknown.

The sample consisted of PBMCs. The chain carries TRBV25-1 and TRBJ2-3; 7 positions match TRBD1. The clonotype was recovered from a man younger than 40 in good health and CMV-seropositive. CDR3 sequence: CASSRGTADFFTQYF. CDR3 DNA: TGTGCCAGCAGTCGTGGGACAGCAGACTTCTTTACGCAGTATTTT.